What follows are 18 T cell receptor beta chains derived from one specimen sequenced in a study of Graves' ophthalmopathy and Graves' hyperthyroidism. Amplifying from RNA transcripts, the study obtained TCR beta CDR3 regions. After a first-round RT-PCR with HTBI primers, a second-round multiplex PCR was run. TCRdb re-derived calls from the multiplex PCR reads in MiXCR, one entry per CDR3 protein. The table records roughly 500,000 distinct CDR3 sequences, 13% to 15% of them present only once. The sample taken for sequencing was blood. These receptors originate from a woman in her 30s with Graves' ophthalmopathy.

This clonotype came up a few times. V gene TRBV6-2 or TRBV6-3 combines with J gene TRBJ2-3; D gene unclear. Germline V lookup: CDR1 MNHEY, CDR2 SVGEGT. CDR3 length equals 16 residues. V was shortened by 4 bases and J by 0 bases, with 14 bases between the two germline ends. CDR3 DNA sequence: TGTGCCAGCAGTTCCTTAGCTGTATCCAGCACAGATACGCAGTATTTT. It codes for CASSSLAVSSTDTQYF.

In this sample, this clonotype turned up many times. V and J are TRBV11-2 and TRBJ2-3; perhaps TRBD1 as D (6 bases). CDR3 length: 17 residues. V lost 0 bases to trimming and J lost 4 bases, with 17 bases between them. Germline V gives CDR1 SGHAT, CDR2 FQNNGV. The CDR3 spells CASSLETGRDLADTQYF. The CDR3 DNA sequence: TGTGCCAGCAGCTTAGAGACAGGTAGAGATTTAGCAGATACGCAGTATTTT.

This clonotype showed up many times. V usage is TRBV12-3 or TRBV12-4 and J usage is TRBJ2-2, with 9 bases that match TRBD1. The V and J ends lost 7 bases and 5 bases, in that order; junction bases with no gene match: 8. The CDR3 extends over 15 amino acids. In DNA form, the CDR3 reads TGTGCCAGCAAACCACAGGGGGCAATTACCGGGGAGCTGTTTTTT. It specifies CASKPQGAITGELFF.

This clonotype was recorded at least ten times. The gene calls are TRBV19 and TRBJ2-2; no definite D call. Germline lookup yields CDR1 LNHDA and CDR2 SQIVND (reference sequence). V dropped 1 base and J dropped 1 base, with 4 bases sitting between them. The CDR3 is 14 amino acids. The CDR3: CASSIAGNTGELFF. CDR3 DNA sequence: TGTGCCAGTAGTATAGCAGGGAACACCGGGGAGCTGTTTTTT.

This clonotype was seen ten or more times. The V and J genes are TRBV10-3 and TRBJ2-7; TRBD1 is a possible D gene (7 bases). V gave up 4 bases and J gave up 2 bases, with 12 bases separating them. The CDR3 is 14 residues long. Germline values: CDR1 ENHRY, CDR2 SYGVKD. The CDR3 sequence is CAISAAGGTYEQYF. The CDR3 DNA sequence: TGTGCCATCAGTGCGGCAGGGGGGACCTACGAGCAGTACTTC.

This clonotype was counted between two and nine times. The chain employs TRBV6-2 or TRBV6-3 and TRBJ1-1, with D unresolved. The CDR3 spans 11 residues. Trimming removed 2 bases at V and 8 bases at J, with 6 bases between. CDR1 is MNHEY and CDR2 is SVGEGT in the germline V gene. The DNA for the CDR3 is TGTGCCAGCAGTTACGGGTGGGAAGCTTTCTTT. Translation: CASSYGWEAFF.

This clonotype was seen many times. This chain links TRBV7-8 with TRBJ1-5, with 8 bases matching TRBD1. The length of the CDR3 is 14 residues. J lost 6 bases, V lost 4 bases, and 5 bases had no gene match. Germline CDR1 reads SGHVS; CDR2 reads FQNEAQ. The CDR3: CASSSDRGLQPQHF. CDR3 nucleotides: TGTGCCAGCAGCTCCGACAGGGGACTTCAGCCCCAGCATTTT.

In this sample, this clonotype turned up many times. The chain has TRBV6-1 and TRBJ1-6, with D possibly being TRBD1 (6 bases). V lost 7 bases and J 7 bases, leaving 14 bases between the germline ends. The CDR3 consists of 14 residues. CDR1 is MNHNS and CDR2 is SASEGT in the germline V gene. CDR3 nucleotides: TGTGCCAGCACCGGGGGGGCAGACAATTCACCCCTCCACTTT. Translating gives CASTGGADNSPLHF.

This clonotype was counted many times. The chain combines TRBV5-1 with TRBJ1-3; D gene uncertain. CDR3 length: 14 residues. V lost 4 bases and J lost 0, with 8 bases in between. Germline V gives CDR1 SGHRS, CDR2 YFSETQ. DNA for the CDR3: TGCGCCAGCAGCCAGGAAAGCTCTGGAAACACCATATATTTT. Amino acid sequence: CASSQESSGNTIYF.

This clonotype was detected ten times or more. The V and J genes are TRBV3-1 and TRBJ1-2; 8 nucleotides align to TRBD1. The J segment lost 8 bases and the V segment lost 1 base, leaving 3 bases of the junction unmatched. In germline, CDR1 is LGHDT, CDR2 YNNKEL (reference sequence). This CDR3 has 13 amino acids. CDR3 protein: CASSQGQGYGYTF. As DNA, the CDR3 is TGTGCCAGCAGCCAAGGACAGGGGTACGGCTACACCTTC. Drawing the rest from reference TRBV3-1 and TRBJ1-2, the complete variable domain is DTAVSQTPKYLVTQMGNDKSIKCEQNLGHDTMYWYKQDSKKFLKIMFSYNNKELIINETVPNRFSPKSPDKAHLNLHINSLELGDSAVYFCASSQGQGYGYTFGSGTRLTVV.

This clonotype has more than one count but fewer than ten. The rearrangement links TRBV7-9 to TRBJ2-4; D might be TRBD1 (6 bases). The CDR3 is 15 amino acids. Trimming pared 6 bases from V and 7 bases from J, leaving 19 bases between. Germline-derived CDR1 and CDR2 are SEHNR and FQNEAQ (reference sequence). CDR3 amino acids: CASRETAQGSNIQYF. CDR3 nucleotide sequence: TGTGCCAGCAGGGAAACCGCACAGGGTAGCAACATTCAGTACTTC.

Many counts were recorded for this clonotype. The rearrangement joins TRBV30 to TRBJ1-5, with D uncertain. Trimming stripped 2 bases from V and 6 bases from J, with 5 bases between. Germline V gene lookup returns CDR1 GTSNPN and CDR2 SVGIG (reference sequence). The CDR3 totals 11 residues. The CDR3 region has the DNA TGTGCCTGGAGTACCGGTCAGCCCCAGCATTTT. Its protein is CAWSTGQPQHF.

This clonotype was picked up a small number of times. V usage is TRBV5-1 and J usage is TRBJ2-5; 7 positions match TRBD1. There are 16 residues in the CDR3. Trimming took 4 bases from V and 2 from J; bases not matched to a gene: 11. Germline V lookup: CDR1 SGHRS, CDR2 YFSETQ. The CDR3 nucleotides read TGCGCCAGCAGCCGAGCCGGGGACAGCCGGCAAGAGACCCAGTACTTC. Translation gives CASSRAGDSRQETQYF.

V and J are TRBV6-4 and TRBJ2-7, with D unclear. The CDR3 is 12 residues long. Germline CDR1 reads MRHNA; CDR2 reads SNTAGT. Trimming stripped 3 bases from V and 6 bases from J, with 9 bases between. The CDR3 DNA reads as TGTGCCAGCAGTGAGTCAGAGCGCGAGCAGTACTTC. As protein: CASSESEREQYF.

This clonotype was seen ten or more times. The rearrangement uses TRBV12-3 or TRBV12-4 and TRBJ2-7; 9 positions match TRBD2. Trimming at V came to 2 bases and at J to 4 bases, leaving 3 bases not matched to a gene. The CDR3 loop spans 14 amino acids. CDR3 sequence reads: CASSLNSGRYEQYF. In DNA, the CDR3 is TGTGCCAGCAGTTTAAACAGCGGGAGGTACGAGCAGTACTTC.

This clonotype was counted ten times or more. V and J are TRBV30 and TRBJ1-1; D remains unclear. The CDR3 runs 13 residues. From germline, CDR1 is GTSNPN and CDR2 SVGIG (reference sequence). The V and J ends lost 5 bases and 10 bases respectively, with 20 bases between them. The DNA of the CDR3 is TGTGCCTGGGCCCGCGACCTCAGTAGGGTAGCTTTCTTT. It codes for CAWARDLSRVAFF.

This clonotype showed up many times. The CDR3 loop is CASTRTGLESPLHF. CDR3 DNA sequence: TGTGCCAGTACCAGGACAGGCTTAGAATCACCCCTCCACTTT. The J gene is TRBJ1-6, the V gene TRBV19; 7 bases line up with TRBD1. Germline V gene sequence: CDR1 LNHDA, CDR2 SQIVND (reference sequence). V was pared by 7 bases and J by 10 bases, with 10 bases of the junction left unmatched. The CDR3 runs 14 residues.

This clonotype was found many times. This chain links TRBV20-1 with TRBJ2-7; TRBD1 might be the D (5 bases). There are 14 residues in the CDR3. Germline V lookup: CDR1 DFQATT, CDR2 SNEGSKA (reference sequence). V was shortened by 3 bases and J by 1 base, with 13 bases between the two germline ends. The CDR3 coding sequence is TGCAGTGCTAGCGGGCAGGGTTTATCCTACGAGCAGTACTTC. Translation gives CSASGQGLSYEQYF.